The source of this T cell receptor beta chain is a study of blood T cell repertoires in COVID-19. Across the study: The study drew acute and convalescent COVID-19 samples from the United States, Italy and Spain. Sample material is recorded as cDNA or gDNA derived from T cells, B-cell-depleted T cells, or PBMCs.

Trimming at V came to 6 bases and at J to 4 bases, leaving 5 bases not matched to a gene. The CDR3 sequence is 14 residues long. The germline V gene has CDR1 MNHEY and CDR2 SMNVEV (reference sequence). Study processing details: Nucleated cell counts were estimated from reference gene primer amplification. TCRdb's copy holds only in-frame clones and misses some; the assay was immunoSEQ multiplex PCR. That table is the source of V, J and clone size, and D and trimming were worked out from the DNA. The sample yields 200,000 to 250,000 clones, about 86% seen once. This sequence joins TRBV27 and TRBJ1-4, with TRBD1 matching over 7 bases. The receptor was isolated from a man older than 75 with acute or convalescent COVID-19. Sequences were obtained from peripheral blood. CDR3 sequence reads: CASRRGPVNEKLFF. Here the CDR3 DNA reads TGTGCCAGCAGGAGGGGGCCAGTTAATGAAAAACTGTTTTTT.